The 7 T cell receptor beta chains presented below share a single source sample, sequenced in a study of cytomegalovirus exposure and HLA in healthy donors. PCR used 60 Vbeta primers and 13 Jbeta primers. The protocol was immunoSEQ multiplex PCR, while the TCRdb copy is restricted to in-frame clones and leaves out a portion. The table has 70,000 to 85,000 clones, roughly 70% seen once; the top ten hold over 7.5%. Sequenced sample: PBMCs. The source is a man aged 40-50 years in good health and CMV-seropositive.

The rearrangement links TRBV4-1 to TRBJ1-6; the D is unclear. The CDR3 consists of 15 residues. V gave up 0 bases and J gave up 8 bases, with 11 bases separating them. Germline assignment: CDR1 MGHRA and CDR2 YSYEKL. The DNA of the CDR3 is TGCGCCAGCAGCCAAGATTGGGCCAGCTATTCACCCCTCCACTTT. It encodes CASSQDWASYSPLHF.

V is TRBV28 and J is TRBJ1-6, with no clear D. The CDR3 has 12 amino acids. Germline assignment: CDR1 MDHEN and CDR2 SYDVKM. V was clipped by 8 bases and J by 7 bases, with 9 bases between them. The CDR3 DNA sequence: TGTGCCAGCCGGGATCCCAATTCACCCCTCCACTTT. Encoded protein: CASRDPNSPLHF.

V gene TRBV11-2 combines with J gene TRBJ2-1; 9 bases are shared with TRBD2. The germline gives CDR1 SGHAT, CDR2 FQNNGV. The CDR3 contains 18 residues. Trimming took 1 base from V and 0 from J; bases not matched to a gene: 7. In DNA, the CDR3 is TGTGCCAGCAGCTTAGCAGCGGGGGGCCCTCCCTCCTACAATGAGCAGTTCTTC. Amino acid sequence: CASSLAAGGPPSYNEQFF.

The chain couples TRBV6-1 to TRBJ1-4; no definite D call. The CDR3 sequence is 14 residues long. From germline, CDR1 is MNHNS and CDR2 SASEGT. V lost 5 bases and J 12 bases, leaving 19 bases between the germline ends. For the CDR3, the DNA is TGTGCCAGCAGTACCCGGACTGGGCCGCCAGAACTGTTTTTT. It codes for CASSTRTGPPELFF.

The chain is built from TRBV7-2 and TRBJ1-1; D possibly corresponds to TRBD1 (5 bases). Germline V lookup: CDR1 SGHTA, CDR2 FQGNSA. This CDR3 region has 16 residues. With 4 bases removed from V and 5 bases from J, the gap between germline ends came to 20 bases. The CDR3 reads CASSSPGLSWGTEAFF. The CDR3 bases are TGTGCCAGCAGCTCCCCGGGACTGTCATGGGGTACTGAAGCTTTCTTT.

This clone was seen just once. CDR3 sequence (DNA): TGTGCCAGCAGTCAGCGGGGAGCGGGAGTTGCAGATACGCAGTATTTT. This gives the protein CASSQRGAGVADTQYF. This rearrangement joins TRBV28 to TRBJ2-3, with 8 bases identical to TRBD2. The J segment lost 4 bases and the V segment lost 5 bases, leaving 11 bases of the junction unmatched. The CDR3 totals 16 residues. In germline, CDR1 is MDHEN, CDR2 SYDVKM.

The rearrangement links TRBV11-2 to TRBJ2-3; 8 nucleotides align to TRBD2. Germline values: CDR1 SGHAT, CDR2 FQNNGV. V was clipped by 5 bases and J by 4 bases; unmatched bases: 8. The CDR3 totals 15 residues. The CDR3 region is CASSTSGGRADTQYF. Written as DNA, the CDR3 is TGTGCCAGCAGCACCAGCGGGGGACGAGCAGATACGCAGTATTTT.